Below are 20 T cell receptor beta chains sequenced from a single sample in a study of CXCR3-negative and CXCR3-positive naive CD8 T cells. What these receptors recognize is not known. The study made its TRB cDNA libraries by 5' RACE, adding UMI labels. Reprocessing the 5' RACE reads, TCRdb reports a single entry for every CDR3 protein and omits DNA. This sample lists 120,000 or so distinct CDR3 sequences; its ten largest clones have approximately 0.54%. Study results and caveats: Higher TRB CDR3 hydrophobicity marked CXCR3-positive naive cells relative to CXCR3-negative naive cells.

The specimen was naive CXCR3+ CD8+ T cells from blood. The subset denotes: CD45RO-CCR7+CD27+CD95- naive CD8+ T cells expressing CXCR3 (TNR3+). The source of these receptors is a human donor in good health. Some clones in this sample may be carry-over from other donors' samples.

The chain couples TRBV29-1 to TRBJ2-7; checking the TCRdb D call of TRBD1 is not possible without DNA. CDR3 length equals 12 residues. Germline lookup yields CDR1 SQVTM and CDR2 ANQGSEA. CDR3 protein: CSIRDREYEQYF.

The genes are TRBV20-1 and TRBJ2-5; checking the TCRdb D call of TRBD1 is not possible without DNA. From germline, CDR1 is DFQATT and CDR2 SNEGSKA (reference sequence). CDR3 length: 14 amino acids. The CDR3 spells CSAREQGARETQYF.

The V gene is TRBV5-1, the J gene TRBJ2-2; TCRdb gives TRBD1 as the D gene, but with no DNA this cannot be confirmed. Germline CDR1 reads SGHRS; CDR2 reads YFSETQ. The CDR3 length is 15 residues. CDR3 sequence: CASSLQGWSTGELFF.

The CDR3 loop is CASSPGTGLNTEAFF. The chain employs TRBV27 and TRBJ1-1; the D gene TCRdb calls, TRBD1, cannot be checked with no DNA. The CDR3 sequence is 15 residues long. The germline V gene has CDR1 MNHEY and CDR2 SMNVEV (reference sequence).

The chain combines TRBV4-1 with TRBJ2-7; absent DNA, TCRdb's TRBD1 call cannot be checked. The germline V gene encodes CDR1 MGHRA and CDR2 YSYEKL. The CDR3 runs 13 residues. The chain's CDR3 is CASSQGRGDEQYF.

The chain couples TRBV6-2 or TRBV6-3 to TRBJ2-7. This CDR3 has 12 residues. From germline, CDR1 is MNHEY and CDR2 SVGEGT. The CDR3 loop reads CASSSSNYEQYF.

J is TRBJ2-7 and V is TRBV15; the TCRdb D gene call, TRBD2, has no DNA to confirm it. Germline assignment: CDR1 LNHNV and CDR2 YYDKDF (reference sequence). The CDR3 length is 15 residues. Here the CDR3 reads CATSRVGTGLYEQYF. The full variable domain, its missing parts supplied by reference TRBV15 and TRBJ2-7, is DAMVIQNPRYQVTQFGKPVTLSCSQTLNHNVMYWYQQKSSQAPKLLFHYYDKDFNNEADTPDNFQSRRPNTSFCFLDIRSPGLGDTAMYLCATSRVGTGLYEQYFGPGTRLTVT.

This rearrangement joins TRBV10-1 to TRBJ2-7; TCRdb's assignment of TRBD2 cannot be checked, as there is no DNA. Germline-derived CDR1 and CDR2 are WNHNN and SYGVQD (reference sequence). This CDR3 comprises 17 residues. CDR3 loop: CASSSGLAGGQFYEQYF.

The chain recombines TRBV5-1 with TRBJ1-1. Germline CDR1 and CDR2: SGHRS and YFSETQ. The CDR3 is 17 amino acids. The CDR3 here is CASSLELGGDLFTEAFF.

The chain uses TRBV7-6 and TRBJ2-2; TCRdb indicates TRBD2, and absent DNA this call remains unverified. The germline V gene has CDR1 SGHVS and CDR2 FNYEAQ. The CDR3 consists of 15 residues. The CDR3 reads CASSRGSSGHGELFF.

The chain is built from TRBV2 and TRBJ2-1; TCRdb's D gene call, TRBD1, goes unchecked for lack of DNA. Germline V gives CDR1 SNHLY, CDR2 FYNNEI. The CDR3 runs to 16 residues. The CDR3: CASRPPGGSSYNEQFF.

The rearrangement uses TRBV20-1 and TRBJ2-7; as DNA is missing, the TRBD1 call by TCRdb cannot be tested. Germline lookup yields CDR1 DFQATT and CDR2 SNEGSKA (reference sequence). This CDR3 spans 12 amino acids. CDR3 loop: CSARQGDHEQYF.

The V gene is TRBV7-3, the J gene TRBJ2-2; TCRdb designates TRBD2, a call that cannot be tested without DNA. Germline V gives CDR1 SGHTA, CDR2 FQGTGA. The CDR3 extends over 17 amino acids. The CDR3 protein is CASSLGLAGWNTGELFF.

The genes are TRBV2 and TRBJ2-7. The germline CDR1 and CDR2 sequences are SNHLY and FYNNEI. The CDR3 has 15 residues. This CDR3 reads CASSEGAGSSYEQYF. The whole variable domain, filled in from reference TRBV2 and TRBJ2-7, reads EPEVTQTPSHQVTQMGQEVILRCVPISNHLYFYWYRQILGQKVEFLVSFYNNEISEKSEIFDDQFSVERPDGSNFTLKIRSTKLEDSAMYFCASSEGAGSSYEQYFGPGTRLTVT.

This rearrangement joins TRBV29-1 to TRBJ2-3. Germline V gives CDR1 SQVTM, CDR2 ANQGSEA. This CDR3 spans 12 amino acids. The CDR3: CSVEGLGDTQYF.

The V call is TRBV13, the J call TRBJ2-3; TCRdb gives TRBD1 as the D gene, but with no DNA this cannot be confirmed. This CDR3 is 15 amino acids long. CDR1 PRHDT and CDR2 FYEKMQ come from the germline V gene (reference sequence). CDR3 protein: CASSSRGISTDTQYF. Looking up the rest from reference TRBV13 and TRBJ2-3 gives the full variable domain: AAGVIQSPRHLIKEKRETATLKCYPIPRHDTVYWYQQGPGQDPQFLISFYEKMQSDKGSIPDRFSAQQFSDYHSELNMSSLELGDSALYFCASSSRGISTDTQYFGPGTRLTVL.

CDR3 loop: CASSQGHGDLNQPQHF. The rearrangement uses TRBV4-1 and TRBJ1-5. This CDR3 is 16 amino acids long. Per germline, CDR1 MGHRA and CDR2 YSYEKL.

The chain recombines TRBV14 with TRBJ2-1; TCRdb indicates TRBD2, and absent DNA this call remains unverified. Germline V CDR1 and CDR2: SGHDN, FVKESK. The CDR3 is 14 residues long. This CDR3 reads CASSPPSEWNEQFF.

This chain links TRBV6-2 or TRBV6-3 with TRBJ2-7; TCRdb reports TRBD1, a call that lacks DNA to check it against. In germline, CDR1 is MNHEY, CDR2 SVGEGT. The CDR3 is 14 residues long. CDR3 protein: CASSYEGTHYEQYF.

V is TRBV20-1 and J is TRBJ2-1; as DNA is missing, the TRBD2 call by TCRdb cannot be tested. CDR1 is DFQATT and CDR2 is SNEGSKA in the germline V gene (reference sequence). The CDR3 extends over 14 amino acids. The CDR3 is CSAIGSGRAGEQFF.